Below are 10 T cell receptor beta chains sequenced from a single sample in a study of cytomegalovirus exposure and HLA in healthy donors. Repertoires were generated with immunoSEQ multiplex PCR, while TCRdb's copy carries only in-frame clones and drops some. The data show 120,000 or so clones, 89% seen once. Sequencing was done on a sample of PBMCs. All receptors derive from a woman younger than 30 in good health and CMV-seronegative.

The V and J genes are TRBV12-5 and TRBJ2-7; 7 positions match TRBD2. With 1 base clipped from V and 0 bases from J, the junction kept 9 bases outside the gene matches. This CDR3 comprises 17 residues. Germline V gene sequence: CDR1 LGHNT, CDR2 FRNRAP. The CDR3 nucleotides read TGTGCTAGTGGTTTGGGGTTAGCGGGCTTGAGCTCCTACGAGCAGTACTTC. Amino acids: CASGLGLAGLSSYEQYF.

The chain carries TRBV5-6 and TRBJ1-5; 10 bases line up with TRBD1. CDR1 is SGHDT and CDR2 is YYEEEE in the germline V gene. V shed 4 bases, J shed 4 bases, and the junction held 8 bases outside the gene matches. The CDR3 has 16 residues. The CDR3 DNA follows: TGTGCCAGCAGCACCATCGGGGACAGGGGTAATCAGCCCCAGCATTTT. Residues: CASSTIGDRGNQPQHF.

This clone was seen just once. The gene calls are TRBV2 and TRBJ2-5, with D possibly being TRBD2 (6 bases). Trimming took 2 bases from V and 7 from J, leaving 14 bases between them. The CDR3 is 14 residues long. Germline CDR1 reads SNHLY; CDR2 reads FYNNEI. The CDR3 DNA sequence: TGTGCCAGCAGTGAAAGGTCGGGAGAAGGGACCCAGTACTTC. Translation: CASSERSGEGTQYF.

The chain is built from TRBV4-1 and TRBJ2-3; the D gene is possibly TRBD1 (6 bases). The CDR3 is 14 residues long. Germline V lookup: CDR1 MGHRA, CDR2 YSYEKL. The V end was cut by 4 bases, the J end by 2 bases, with 10 bases between. In DNA, the CDR3 is TGCGCCAGCAGCCGGGACATCCACACAGATACGCAGTATTTT. Protein sequence: CASSRDIHTDTQYF.

The genes are TRBV4-1 and TRBJ2-6, with 7 bases aligning to TRBD1. Germline values: CDR1 MGHRA, CDR2 YSYEKL. This CDR3 region has 17 residues. Trimming cost V 4 bases and J 0 bases; bases outside gene matches: 6. CDR3 bases: TGCGCCAGCAGCCCACCGACAGGGAGCTCTGGGGCCAACGTCCTGACTTTC. Protein: CASSPPTGSSGANVLTF.

V gene TRBV2 combines with J gene TRBJ2-5, with 10 nucleotides matching TRBD2. From germline, CDR1 is SNHLY and CDR2 FYNNEI. The V segment lost 4 bases and the J segment 5 bases; nucleotides outside the gene matches: 10. This CDR3 has 16 residues. The DNA of the CDR3 is TGTGCCAGCAGTGGGGCCAGCGGGAGGGCCAGGGAGACCCAGTACTTC. Translation gives CASSGASGRARETQYF.

The chain combines TRBV15 with TRBJ1-1, with D uncertain. Germline assignment: CDR1 LNHNV and CDR2 YYDKDF (reference sequence). This CDR3 has 13 residues. Trimming cost V 3 bases and J 3 bases, with 8 bases left between them. The DNA of the CDR3 is TGTGCCACCAGCAGGTACCGGGACACTGAAGCTTTCTTT. As protein: CATSRYRDTEAFF.

The chain uses TRBV6-6 and TRBJ1-1, with D perhaps TRBD1 (5 bases). There are 16 residues in the CDR3. V dropped 5 bases and J dropped 4 bases, with 20 bases sitting between them. CDR1 MNHNY and CDR2 SVGAGI come from the germline V gene (reference sequence). DNA for the CDR3: TGTGCCAGCAGTCCCAGGGACGGCCGGGGGTTCACTGAAGCTTTCTTT. Translated, it gives CASSPRDGRGFTEAFF.

The chain uses TRBV7-8 and TRBJ2-1, with D tentatively TRBD2 (6 bases). V gave up 5 bases and J gave up 11 bases, with 22 bases separating them. Germline V lookup: CDR1 SGHVS, CDR2 FQNEAQ. The CDR3 is made up of 15 amino acids. The CDR3 DNA follows: TGTGCCAGCAGCCCACGACTAGTCAGTGGGTTGAAGCAGTTCTTC. The encoded protein is CASSPRLVSGLKQFF.

The CDR3 DNA is TGTGCCACCAGCAGTGGCGCGGGACGGGAGAAGGGAAACACCATATATTTT. Amino acids: CATSSGAGREKGNTIYF. This sequence joins TRBV15 and TRBJ1-3, with D possibly TRBD1 on 5 matching bases. V lost 3 bases and J 4 bases, leaving 19 bases between the germline ends. Germline V gene data show CDR1 as LNHNV and CDR2 as YYDKDF (reference sequence). This CDR3 comprises 17 residues. Looking up the rest from reference TRBV15 and TRBJ1-3 gives the full variable domain: DAMVIQNPRYQVTQFGKPVTLSCSQTLNHNVMYWYQQKSSQAPKLLFHYYDKDFNNEADTPDNFQSRRPNTSFCFLDIRSPGLGDTAMYLCATSSGAGREKGNTIYFGEGSWLTVV.